This entry lists 16 T cell receptor beta chains sequenced from one sample in a study of T cell responses to AZD1222 COVID-19 vaccine. Clones were sequenced by immunoSEQ multiplex PCR, and TCRdb holds only the in-frame ones, with some missing. The top ten hold approximately 10% of the sample, which has over 150,000 clones, 88% seen once. The sample in question was peripheral blood, obtained 28 days after the second AZD1222 dose. The receptors come from an adult who received the AZD1222 COVID-19 vaccine.

The CDR3 DNA sequence: TGTGCCAGCAGCGCGACTGGCACAGATACGCAGTATTTT. Protein: CASSATGTDTQYF. The chain carries TRBV5-4 and TRBJ2-3, with D uncertain. The CDR3 has 13 residues. In germline, CDR1 is SGHNT, CDR2 YYREEE (reference sequence). The V end was cut by 4 bases, the J end by 1 base, with 7 bases between.

J is TRBJ2-3 and V is TRBV3-1 (or the pseudogene TRBV3-2), with D perhaps being TRBD1 or TRBD2 (5 bases each). The germline CDR1 and CDR2 sequences are LGHDT and YNNKEL (reference sequence). V was trimmed by 1 base and J by 3 bases, leaving 8 bases between them. The CDR3 has 14 residues. CDR3 region: CASSQGWGTDTQYF. The DNA of the CDR3 is TGTGCCAGCAGCCAAGGTTGGGGGACAGATACGCAGTATTTT.

This clone was recorded once. The same CDR3 also results from other DNA sequences found in this sample. CDR3 sequence (DNA): TGCAGCGCCGGGACAGGGAACACTGAAGCTTTCTTT. As protein: CSAGTGNTEAFF. This chain links TRBV29-1 with TRBJ1-1; TRBD1 agrees at 8 bases. Germline V gene lookup returns CDR1 SQVTM and CDR2 ANQGSEA. J gave up 1 base and V 7 bases, and 2 bases lay outside the gene matches. The CDR3 spans 12 residues.

This sequence joins TRBV20-1 and TRBJ1-3; no reliable D call. From germline, CDR1 is DFQATT and CDR2 SNEGSKA (reference sequence). Trimming shortened V by 3 bases and J by 0 bases, and 6 bases separated the two germline ends. There are 13 residues in the CDR3. CDR3 coding DNA: TGCAGTGCTAGTGGGGACTCTGGAAACACCATATATTTT. Protein product: CSASGDSGNTIYF.

The chain recombines TRBV5-8 with TRBJ1-2; no definite D call. The V end lost 3 bases, the J end lost 4 bases, and 10 bases lay between the germline ends. The V gene's germline CDR1 is SGHTS and CDR2 YDEGEE. The CDR3 covers 13 residues. The CDR3 coding sequence is TGTGCCAGCAGCTCGCTCCTGGCCTATGGCTACACCTTC. Protein sequence: CASSSLLAYGYTF.

The chain is built from TRBV11-1 and TRBJ1-1; 8 positions match TRBD1. The CDR3 loop spans 15 amino acids. J gave up 7 bases and V 2 bases, and 9 bases lay outside the gene matches. The germline V gene has CDR1 SGHAT and CDR2 FQDESV (reference sequence). CDR3 amino acids: CASSLSGQGFIEAFF. CDR3 coding DNA: TGTGCCAGCAGCTTATCCGGACAGGGTTTTATTGAAGCTTTCTTT.

The chain is built from TRBV25-1 and TRBJ1-2; 7 bases agree with TRBD1. This CDR3 region has 12 residues. With 4 bases clipped from V and 8 bases from J, the junction kept 4 bases outside the gene matches. Germline CDR1 is MGHDK and CDR2 is SYGVNS. The CDR3 nucleotides are TGTGCCAGCAGTGCCACAGGGGCGGGCTACACCTTC. Its translation: CASSATGAGYTF.

This clone was counted a single time. This chain's CDR3 is CASSYEAGGPSTDTQYF. In DNA form, the CDR3 reads TGTGCCAGCAGTTACGAAGCGGGGGGGCCTAGCACAGATACGCAGTATTTT. This rearrangement joins TRBV6-2 or TRBV6-3 to TRBJ2-3; 10 nucleotides line up with TRBD2. CDR1 is MNHEY and CDR2 is SVGEGT in the germline V gene. This CDR3 contains 17 residues. The ends lost 2 bases at V and 0 bases at J; junction bases unmatched: 5.

V gene TRBV7-2 combines with J gene TRBJ2-2; D is ambiguous. CDR1 and CDR2 from the germline V gene are SGHTA and FQGNSA. Trimming took 5 bases from V and 4 from J, leaving 11 bases between them. The CDR3 is made up of 14 amino acids. This chain's CDR3 is CASSPLKATGELFF. The CDR3 nucleotides are TGTGCCAGCAGCCCCCTAAAAGCCACCGGGGAGCTGTTTTTT.

The V call is TRBV7-9, the J call TRBJ2-1; D is ambiguous. Germline V CDR1 and CDR2: SEHNR, FQNEAQ (reference sequence). This CDR3 has 14 residues. The germline V and J ends were trimmed by 1 base and 4 bases, with 8 bases remaining between them. DNA of the CDR3: TGTGCCAGCAGCTTAGTAGTAGGGTACAATGAGCAGTTCTTC. Its translation: CASSLVVGYNEQFF.

The chain recombines TRBV7-3 with TRBJ2-1; 7 bases agree with TRBD1. Unmatched junction bases numbered 4, after V lost 5 bases and J lost 0 bases. The CDR3 is 15 residues long. Germline CDR1 SGHTA, CDR2 FQGTGA. Written as DNA, the CDR3 is TGTGCCAGCAGCGGACAGGCCGGCTCCTACAATGAGCAGTTCTTC. Translating it yields CASSGQAGSYNEQFF.

The chain recombines TRBV19 with TRBJ2-1; perhaps D is TRBD1 or TRBD2 (5 bases each). V lost 4 bases, J lost 9 bases, and 7 bases lay in between. The CDR3 totals 11 residues. CDR1 and CDR2 from the germline V gene are LNHDA and SQIVND (reference sequence). The CDR3 bases are TGTGCCAGTAGTAGAGGGACTGAGCAGTTCTTC. Translation: CASSRGTEQFF. Combining the CDR3 with reference TRBV19 and TRBJ2-1 gives the whole variable domain DGGITQSPKYLFRKEGQNVTLSCEQNLNHDAMYWYRQDPGQGLRLIYYSQIVNDFQKGDIAEGYSVSREKKESFPLTVTSAQKNPTAFYLCASSRGTEQFFGPGTRLTVL.

V is TRBV19 and J is TRBJ1-1; 7 bases line up with TRBD1. Trimming at V came to 7 bases and at J to 0 bases, leaving 5 bases not matched to a gene. Germline loops: CDR1 LNHDA, CDR2 SQIVND (reference sequence). The CDR3 has 14 amino acids. In DNA form, the CDR3 reads TGTGCCAGTAAGCTCGACAGGGTGAACACTGAAGCTTTCTTT. Its translation: CASKLDRVNTEAFF.

This clone was picked up one time. The chain recombines TRBV6-4 with TRBJ2-3; 12 nucleotides align to TRBD2. The CDR3 sequence is 15 residues long. CDR1 MRHNA and CDR2 SNTAGT come from the germline V gene. The J segment lost 4 bases and the V segment lost 6 bases, leaving 5 bases of the junction unmatched. Here the CDR3 DNA reads TGTGCCAGCAGCCCACTAGCGGGGGGCCCAGATACGCAGTATTTT. Its translation is CASSPLAGGPDTQYF.

This sequence joins TRBV5-4 and TRBJ1-4; 7 nucleotides match TRBD1. The V segment lost 2 bases and the J segment 8 bases; nucleotides outside the gene matches: 9. The CDR3 length is 15 residues. The germline gives CDR1 SGHNT, CDR2 YYREEE (reference sequence). The CDR3 nucleotides read TGTGCCAGCAGCTTAGAAGGGGGCTTAGGGGAAAAACTGTTTTTT. Its protein product is CASSLEGGLGEKLFF.

The rearrangement uses TRBV7-2 and TRBJ2-7, with 8 bases matching TRBD1. The germline V gene encodes CDR1 SGHTA and CDR2 FQGNSA. V lost 6 bases to trimming and J lost 3 bases; unmatched junction nucleotides: 7. CDR3 length: 14 amino acids. The CDR3 loop reads CASSSRTGYYEQYF. In DNA, the CDR3 is TGTGCCAGCAGTTCACGGACAGGGTACTACGAGCAGTACTTC.